Presented here are 26 T cell receptor beta chains from one specimen sequenced in a study of blood T cell repertoires in COVID-19. Libraries were prepared by immunoSEQ multiplex PCR; TCRdb keeps only in-frame clonotypes and omits some of them. The table has approximately 410,000 clones, about nine tenths seen once; the top ten hold 1.4%. Sequences were obtained from peripheral blood. These receptors all come from a woman aged 30 to 39 with active or convalescent COVID-19.

The gene calls are TRBV5-1 and TRBJ1-5, with D possibly matching TRBD1 (6 bases). Between the trimmed V and J ends, which lost 3 bases and 0 bases, there was a span of 13 bases. The germline CDR1 and CDR2 sequences are SGHRS and YFSETQ. The CDR3 loop spans 16 amino acids. The DNA for the CDR3 is TGCGCCAGCAGCTGGGGGCCTGATTATAGCAATCAGCCCCAGCATTTT. Translated, it gives CASSWGPDYSNQPQHF.

In nucleotides, the CDR3 is TGTGCCAGCAGCGTATATTTAGCGGGAGCCTACAATGAGCAGTTCTTC. Translated, it gives CASSVYLAGAYNEQFF. The rearrangement links TRBV9 to TRBJ2-1; 9 bases align to TRBD2. This CDR3 is built from 16 residues. The ends lost 1 base at V and 2 bases at J; junction bases unmatched: 4. CDR1 and CDR2 from the germline V gene are SGDLS and YYNGEE.

The V gene is TRBV5-6, the J gene TRBJ1-2; 12 nucleotides align to TRBD1. J was trimmed by 6 bases and V by 5 bases; bases with no gene match: 8. Germline V gene sequence: CDR1 SGHDT, CDR2 YYEEEE. This CDR3 is 15 amino acids long. This chain's CDR3 is CASRPAGTGGDGYTF. CDR3 coding DNA: TGTGCCAGCAGGCCCGCCGGGACAGGGGGCGATGGCTACACCTTC.

The chain links TRBV12-5 to TRBJ1-5; a weak D match, TRBD1 (6 bases). The ends were cut back, 0 bases at V and 4 bases at J, with 16 bases in the middle. Germline CDR1 LGHNT, CDR2 FRNRAP. The CDR3 contains 17 residues. The CDR3 coding sequence is TGTGCTAGTGGTTTGGTACTCCTACAGGGTCCTAATCAGCCCCAGCATTTT. Its translation: CASGLVLLQGPNQPQHF.

The V gene is TRBV2, the J gene TRBJ1-4; 7 positions match TRBD1. Unmatched junction bases numbered 6, after V lost 3 bases and J lost 5 bases. The CDR3 runs to 15 residues. In germline, CDR1 is SNHLY, CDR2 FYNNEI. This chain's CDR3 is CASSERTGTNEKLFF. The CDR3, as DNA: TGTGCCAGCAGTGAGAGGACAGGTACCAATGAAAAACTGTTTTTT.

The gene calls are TRBV27 and TRBJ1-5; 7 nucleotides line up with TRBD1. The germline gives CDR1 MNHEY, CDR2 SMNVEV (reference sequence). The CDR3 runs 18 residues. The J segment lost 5 bases and the V segment lost 2 bases, leaving 15 bases of the junction unmatched. The CDR3 DNA is TGTGCCAGCAGTTTAACGGACAGGTCTGGACTCCCCTATCAGCCCCAGCATTTT. This encodes CASSLTDRSGLPYQPQHF.

J is TRBJ2-7 and V is TRBV13; D perhaps matches TRBD1 (5 bases). Trimming left V 4 bases short and J 0 bases short, with 13 bases between. This CDR3 has 15 residues. Germline CDR1 and CDR2: PRHDT and FYEKMQ (reference sequence). The CDR3 sequence: CASSSGLGPSYEQYF. CDR3 nucleotides: TGTGCCAGCAGCTCAGGCTTGGGGCCCTCCTACGAGCAGTACTTC.

This clone was counted a few times. In the same sample, other DNA sequences code for this CDR3. The CDR3 nucleotides are TGCGCCAGCAGCCAGGATAGCGGGGGATCCTACGAGCAGTACTTC. Protein product: CASSQDSGGSYEQYF. J is TRBJ2-7 and V is TRBV4-1, with TRBD2 matching 9 bases. The CDR3 runs 15 residues. Germline trimming cut 3 bases from V and 1 base from J; bases unmatched to any gene: 4. Germline CDR1 reads MGHRA; CDR2 reads YSYEKL.

This clone was observed many times. This chain links TRBV7-6 with TRBJ2-1; 9 nucleotides line up with TRBD2. Trimming took 5 bases from V and 6 from J; bases not matched to a gene: 14. CDR1 is SGHVS and CDR2 is FNYEAQ in the germline V gene. CDR3 length equals 17 residues. Written as DNA, the CDR3 is TGTGCCAGCAGCCCCGTTCTAGCGGGAAAAGTTAGCAATGAGCAGTTCTTC. Translated: CASSPVLAGKVSNEQFF.

This chain connects TRBV7-8 to TRBJ1-5; the match to TRBD1 covers 8 bases. CDR1 and CDR2 from the germline V gene are SGHVS and FQNEAQ. Germline trimming cut 5 bases from V and 4 bases from J; bases unmatched to any gene: 7. The CDR3 length is 15 residues. The CDR3 protein is CASSPPGQENQPQHF. The CDR3 DNA is TGTGCCAGCAGCCCACCGGGACAGGAAAATCAGCCCCAGCATTTT.

The rearrangement uses TRBV18 and TRBJ1-1, with TRBD1 as a possible D gene (6 bases). This CDR3 is built from 13 residues. The ends were cut back, 3 bases at V and 7 bases at J, with 12 bases in the middle. Per the germline V gene, CDR1 is KGHSH and CDR2 is LQKENI. CDR3 sequence: CASSPPGTIEAFF. The DNA of the CDR3 is TGTGCCAGCTCACCTCCGGGGACAATTGAAGCTTTCTTT.

V gene TRBV19 combines with J gene TRBJ1-5; perhaps TRBD1 as D (5 bases). There are 15 residues in the CDR3. CDR1 LNHDA and CDR2 SQIVND come from the germline V gene (reference sequence). The V and J ends lost 0 bases and 4 bases respectively, with 10 bases between them. CDR3 loop: CASSIETENNQPQHF. The CDR3 DNA sequence: TGTGCCAGTAGTATAGAGACAGAAAATAATCAGCCCCAGCATTTT.

The J gene is TRBJ2-1, the V gene TRBV15; D might be TRBD1 (5 bases). The germline gives CDR1 LNHNV, CDR2 YYDKDF (reference sequence). Trimming took 0 bases from V and 5 from J, leaving 8 bases between them. CDR3 length: 14 amino acids. The CDR3 protein is CATSRDRGNNEQFF. The CDR3 nucleotides are TGTGCCACCAGCAGAGATAGGGGCAACAATGAGCAGTTCTTC.

This chain connects TRBV5-1 to TRBJ1-2; 8 bases align to TRBD1. The CDR3 has 15 amino acids. V trimming: 4 bases; J trimming: 3 bases; junction bases outside the gene matches: 8. Germline V gives CDR1 SGHRS, CDR2 YFSETQ. The chain's CDR3 is CASSPRQGSDYGYTF. The CDR3 DNA is TGCGCCAGCAGCCCACGACAGGGGTCAGACTATGGCTACACCTTC.

This rearrangement joins TRBV6-5 to TRBJ1-1; 8 positions match TRBD1. Losses at the gene ends were 9 bases for V and 0 bases for J; bases not matched to a gene: 6. CDR3 length: 14 residues. Germline CDR1 MNHEY, CDR2 SVGAGI. CDR3 protein: CASRTGIMNTEAFF. The CDR3 DNA sequence: TGTGCCAGTCGGACAGGGATTATGAACACTGAAGCTTTCTTT.

Turning to this clone: Given a far larger clone just one base away, this is likely a sequencing read error. This sequence joins TRBV7-2 and TRBJ1-2; no clear D. The CDR3 is 13 amino acids. The germline V gene encodes CDR1 SGHTA and CDR2 FQGNSA. V shed 1 base and J shed 5 bases, with 8 bases lying between them. CDR3 bases: TGTGCCAGCAGCTTAGGGCAGAAGTATGGCTACACCTTC. Its translation: CASSLGQKYGYTF.

This clone was counted only a few times. This chain uses TRBV2 with TRBJ1-2; no clear D gene. Germline CDR1 SNHLY, CDR2 FYNNEI. V gave up 7 bases and J gave up 7 bases, with 16 bases separating them. CDR3 size: 13 residues. The CDR3 DNA reads as TGTGCCAGCAACATCTTACGGGAGGGTGGCTACACCTTC. It codes for CASNILREGGYTF.

Comment on this clone: The same CDR3 arises from other DNA sequences in this sample as well. This chain links TRBV5-1 with TRBJ1-4; TRBD1 aligns across 9 bases. V was pared by 0 bases and J by 8 bases, with 5 bases of the junction left unmatched. The CDR3 runs to 15 residues. The V gene's germline CDR1 is SGHRS and CDR2 YFSETQ. The CDR3 DNA reads as TGCGCCAGCAGCTTGGGGGGACAGGGAAAAGAAAAACTGTTTTTT. Translation: CASSLGGQGKEKLFF.

In its sample, this clone was seen a few times. The chain uses TRBV27 and TRBJ1-1; 7 bases map to TRBD1. The CDR3 covers 13 residues. V shed 8 bases and J 7 bases; nucleotides not matched to a gene: 10. Germline CDR1 and CDR2: MNHEY and SMNVEV (reference sequence). The CDR3 region has the DNA TGTGCCAGCGAACCTCAGGGGGGAGGTGAAGCTTTCTTT. It codes for CASEPQGGGEAFF.

The chain joins TRBV4-1 to TRBJ1-3; perhaps TRBD1 as D (6 bases). V lost 2 bases, J lost 3 bases, and 11 bases lay in between. The CDR3 runs 15 residues. The germline gives CDR1 MGHRA, CDR2 YSYEKL. CDR3 amino acids: CASSQTGYGGNTIYF. The CDR3 nucleotides read TGCGCCAGCAGCCAAACAGGGTATGGTGGAAACACCATATATTTT.

This clone was counted only a few times. The J gene is TRBJ2-4, the V gene TRBV15; TRBD1 aligns across 7 bases. With 5 bases clipped from V and 6 bases from J, the junction kept 13 bases outside the gene matches. CDR3 size: 16 residues. The germline V gene has CDR1 LNHNV and CDR2 YYDKDF (reference sequence). CDR3 residues: CATSGRQGIYGNIQYF. The CDR3 nucleotides are TGTGCCACCAGCGGTAGACAGGGAATATACGGAAACATTCAGTACTTC.

The chain couples TRBV19 to TRBJ1-5; no reliable D call. Germline V gene lookup returns CDR1 LNHDA and CDR2 SQIVND (reference sequence). The CDR3 is made up of 15 amino acids. Trimming cost V 4 bases and J 4 bases, with 14 bases left between them. For the CDR3, the DNA is TGTGCCAGTAGTACTGCAGGCCCAAGTAATCAGCCCCAGCATTTT. Residues: CASSTAGPSNQPQHF.

The chain uses TRBV27 and TRBJ2-1, with unresolved D. Trimming cost V 3 bases and J 7 bases, with 16 bases left between them. Germline CDR1 and CDR2: MNHEY and SMNVEV (reference sequence). There are 15 residues in the CDR3. CDR3 in DNA: TGTGCCAGCAGTTTTATACCCGTAAACACAAATGAGCAGTTCTTC. It encodes CASSFIPVNTNEQFF.

V is TRBV19 and J is TRBJ2-5; D gene ambiguous. With 8 bases removed from V and 5 bases from J, the gap between germline ends came to 9 bases. CDR1 LNHDA and CDR2 SQIVND come from the germline V gene (reference sequence). The length of the CDR3 is 11 residues. The CDR3, as DNA: TGTGCCAGTTCTCTGAGGGAGACCCAGTACTTC. As protein: CASSLRETQYF.

CDR3 loop: CASSYLPGTDTQYF. Written as DNA, the CDR3 is TGTGCCAGCAGTTACTTACCGGGCACAGATACGCAGTATTTT. The genes are TRBV6-5 and TRBJ2-3; no definite D call. The CDR3 covers 14 residues. V was cut by 1 base and J by 1 base, with 6 bases left in between. Germline V lookup: CDR1 MNHEY, CDR2 SVGAGI.

This clone was picked up a small number of times. The gene calls are TRBV7-9 and TRBJ2-5; 8 bases fit TRBD1. The ends lost 0 bases at V and 10 bases at J; junction bases unmatched: 7. The CDR3 runs to 14 residues. Germline lookup yields CDR1 SEHNR and CDR2 FQNEAQ (reference sequence). CDR3 in amino acids: CASSLAGQGSGQYF. CDR3 nucleotide sequence: TGTGCCAGCAGCTTAGCCGGACAGGGTAGTGGCCAGTACTTC.